The sequence of this T cell receptor beta chain was determined in a study of EBV T-cell therapy then PD-1 blockade in nasopharyngeal carcinoma (dated by TCRdb to the early 2020s). The Qiagen DNeasy Kit was used to extract genomic DNA from the sorted cells. The immunoSEQ platform was used for deep sequencing of the TCR beta chain. The source study handled its data this way. The immunoSEQ Analyzer software was used to analyze the repertoire data. The table was pulled from immuneACCESS by TCRdb, which kept in-frame rearrangements only. Such tables lose some clones; where checked, under half of the loss comes from unresolved V genes, and the rest has no known cause. V and J calls and clone size come straight from that table; D and trimming were deduced from the DNA. In this sample the table shows 20,000 to 25,000 clones, 80% to 90% of which occur a single time. The top ten clonotypes cover roughly a third of the sample.

V gives up 3 bases and J gives up 4 bases, and the segment between their germline ends measures 12 bases. CDR1 is given as KGHSH and CDR2 as LQKENI, both from the germline V gene. Counted from cysteine to phenylalanine, this CDR3 has 15 amino acids. Only CDR3 DNA remains: 45 bases, in frame from the first base. Sample time point, as interpreted from the label and publication: 266 days after commencement of treatment, after nivolumab therapy. Explained via the paper, the treatment or condition label denotes: AdE1-LMPpoly-expanded autologous EBV-specific T-cell therapy followed by anti-PD-1 nivolumab. This clone was found once. No antigen is known for it. One base away there is no much larger clone; base qualities are not given.

The chain links TRBV18 with TRBJ2-2; no confident D gene assignment can be made. This sequence was found in a man in his forties or fifties with nasopharyngeal carcinoma. The sample here was CD8+ T cells from blood, taken at roughly day 290 from a patient whose treatment included autologous EBV-specific T cells and nivolumab. The CDR3 region has the sequence CASSPPDDGTGELFF. The nucleotide sequence is TGTGCCAGCTCACCCCCTGACGACGGCACCGGGGAGCTGTTTTTT. Extended through the reference TRBV18 and TRBJ2-2 proteins, this CDR3 yields the full variable domain: NAGVMQNPRHLVRRRGQEARLRCSPMKGHSHVYWYRQLPEEGLKFMVYLQKENIIDESGMPKERFSAEFPKEGPSILRIQQVVRGDSAAYFCASSPPDDGTGELFFGEGSRLTVL.